A selection of T cell receptor beta chains follows, all from one sample in a study of T cells in Graves' hyperthyroidism and ophthalmopathy. TCRdb reanalysed the multiplex PCR reads using MiXCR and keeps one entry per CDR3 protein. The sample lists 620,000 or so distinct CDR3 sequences; around 15% were seen once. The sample was blood. These receptor sequences come from a woman aged 45-59 years with Graves' ophthalmopathy. CDR3s include the opening cysteine and the closing phenylalanine or tryptophan. A D gene is named only where the DNA matches it firmly. Clone sizes are given selectively: once, few, many, or a class where the clone is expanded.

v_gene	j_gene	abundance	d_gene	CDR3aa	CDR3nt
TRBV7-9	TRBJ2-1	many	TRBD2	CASNAREDAYNEQFF	TGTGCCAGCAACGCGCGGGAGGATGCATACAATGAGCAGTTCTTC
TRBV28	TRBJ2-5	many	TRBD1	CASSLTVDRPRTQYF	TGTGCCAGCAGTTTAACTGTGGACAGGCCAAGGACCCAGTACTTC
TRBV7-9	TRBJ2-7	many	-	CASSSPGTWNEQYF	TGTGCCAGCAGCTCACCAGGGACTTGGAACGAGCAGTACTTC
TRBV4-2	TRBJ2-1	few	-	CASSHAETPKYNEQFF	TGTGCCAGCAGCCATGCCGAGACTCCGAAATACAATGAGCAGTTCTTC
TRBV6-1	TRBJ1-6	many	TRBD1	CASTGQGSSPLHF	TGTGCCAGCACCGGACAGGGGTCTTCACCCCTCCACTTT
TRBV29-1	TRBJ1-1	many	-	CSVELAAFTMNTEAFF	TGCAGCGTTGAGCTGGCGGCATTTACTATGAACACTGAAGCTTTCTTT
TRBV24-1	TRBJ1-5	many	-	CATSDDNQPQHF	TGTGCCACCAGTGATGACAATCAGCCCCAGCATTTT
TRBV27	TRBJ2-7	many	TRBD2	CASSDLTSGSTYEQYF	TGTGCCAGCAGTGACCTGACTAGCGGGAGTACCTACGAGCAGTACTTC
TRBV4-3	TRBJ2-7	-	-	CASSQVVGVTYEQYF	TGCGCCAGCAGCCAAGTGGTGGGGGTTACCTACGAGCAGTACTTC
TRBV6-1	TRBJ2-7	few	-	CASRDYYEQYF	TGTGCCAGCAGGGATTACTACGAGCAGTACTTC
TRBV18	TRBJ2-7	many	TRBD2	CASSPPTSGLYEQYF	TGTGCCAGCTCACCACCGACTAGCGGACTATACGAGCAGTACTTC
TRBV19	TRBJ1-1	-	-	CASTSLSTEAFF	TGTGCCAGTACTTCCCTGAGCACTGAAGCTTTCTTT
TRBV28	TRBJ2-4	many	-	CASIATGKNIQYF	TGTGCCAGCATCGCGACGGGCAAAAACATTCAGTACTTC
TRBV7-9	TRBJ2-7	few	-	CASSLRDTSYEQYF	TGTGCCAGCAGCTTAAGGGACACCTCCTACGAGCAGTACTTC
TRBV30	TRBJ2-7	many	TRBD1	CAWSSLTGYLSEQYF	TGTGCCTGGAGTTCGTTGACAGGGTATCTGTCCGAGCAGTACTTC
TRBV6-1	TRBJ1-5	-	-	CASSGRDGTLNQPQHF	TGTGCCAGCAGTGGAAGGGATGGGACACTGAATCAGCCCCAGCATTTT
TRBV15	TRBJ2-7	few	TRBD2	CATSRDSLAGGKFYEQYF	TGTGCCACCAGCAGAGATTCACTAGCGGGAGGCAAATTCTACGAGCAGTACTTC
TRBV9	TRBJ2-7	-	TRBD2	CASSPAASGDYEQYF	TGTGCCAGCAGCCCGGCGGCTAGCGGGGACTACGAGCAGTACTTC
TRBV7-8	TRBJ1-1	many	-	CASSLGEPNTEAFF	TGTGCCAGCAGCTTAGGAGAACCGAACACTGAAGCTTTCTTT
TRBV29-1	TRBJ1-1	many	-	CSVLMNTEAFF	TGCAGCGTTCTCATGAACACTGAAGCTTTCTTT
TRBV28	TRBJ2-1	-	TRBD2	CASGPSGSGYNEQFF	TGTGCCAGCGGACCTAGCGGGAGCGGGTACAATGAGCAGTTCTTC
TRBV7-3	TRBJ2-1	many	TRBD2	CASSFAAGVSNEQFF	TGTGCCAGCAGCTTTGCGGCGGGAGTATCCAATGAGCAGTTCTTC
TRBV20-1	TRBJ2-7	many	TRBD2	CSASGRLAGTYEQYF	TGCAGTGCTAGCGGAAGACTAGCGGGTACCTACGAGCAGTACTTC
TRBV28	TRBJ1-4	-	-	CASSPKGARLFF	TGTGCCAGCAGCCCCAAAGGGGCTAGACTGTTTTTT
TRBV28	TRBJ1-2	many	-	CASSKKTPGHRYGYTF	TGTGCCAGCAGTAAGAAGACACCGGGACACCGCTATGGCTACACCTTC
TRBV6-2/TRBV6-3	TRBJ2-1	many	TRBD1	CASSLDRGPYNEQFF	TGTGCCAGCAGTCTGGACAGGGGTCCTTACAATGAGCAGTTCTTC
TRBV4-1	TRBJ1-2	few	-	CASSQRPLDTTGYTF	TGCGCCAGCAGCCAACGTCCCTTGGACACCACTGGCTACACCTTC
TRBV7-2	TRBJ2-7	many	-	CASSLANYEQYF	TGTGCCAGCAGCTTAGCGAACTACGAGCAGTACTTC
TRBV7-3	TRBJ2-7	many	-	CASSPGPTSSYEQYF	TGTGCCAGCAGCCCTGGGCCAACTAGCTCCTACGAGCAGTACTTC
TRBV11-3	TRBJ2-3	many	-	CASHPGWEGAGTDTQYF	TGTGCCAGCCATCCTGGTTGGGAGGGGGCAGGCACAGATACGCAGTATTTT
TRBV6-1	TRBJ2-4	few	-	CASSRGSLSLAKNIQYF	TGTGCCAGCAGCCGAGGATCCCTTTCGCTAGCCAAAAACATTCAGTACTTC
TRBV19	TRBJ1-2	-	-	CASSPGGRDYGYTF	TGTGCCAGTAGTCCCGGGGGCAGGGACTATGGCTACACCTTC
TRBV5-1	TRBJ2-7	many	-	CASSFQGGIYEQYF	TGCGCCAGCAGCTTCCAAGGAGGTATCTACGAGCAGTACTTC
TRBV11-2	TRBJ2-4	-	-	CASSKDPISGGAALAKNIQYF	TGTGCCAGCAGCAAAGACCCAATCTCGGGTGGCGCTGCTTTAGCCAAAAACATTCAGTACTTC
TRBV27	TRBJ1-2	many	-	CASSSLQGSNYGYTF	TGTGCCAGCAGTTCCCTCCAGGGGTCTAACTATGGCTACACCTTC
TRBV28	TRBJ1-6	many	TRBD1	CASSFPGQGRFSPLHF	TGTGCCAGCAGTTTCCCTGGACAGGGCCGGTTTTCACCCCTCCACTTT
TRBV4-3	TRBJ2-5	few	TRBD1	CASSQTPPGQATQETQYF	TGCGCCAGCAGCCAAACGCCCCCGGGACAGGCGACACAAGAGACCCAGTACTTC
TRBV28	TRBJ1-5	many	-	CASSLFQKEPQHF	TGTGCCAGCAGTTTATTTCAGAAGGAGCCCCAGCATTTT
TRBV27	TRBJ1-1	many	-	CASSFGQGGDTEAFF	TGTGCCAGCAGTTTTGGGCAGGGAGGCGACACTGAAGCTTTCTTT
TRBV11-2	TRBJ2-3	many	TRBD2	CASSTLLAGEGDTQYF	TGTGCCAGCAGCACACTACTAGCGGGAGAAGGAGATACGCAGTATTTT
TRBV28	TRBJ2-7	many	-	CASKEGLDEQYF	TGTGCCAGCAAGGAGGGGCTTGACGAGCAGTACTTC
TRBV13	TRBJ2-7	many	-	CASSSRGGLYEQYF	TGTGCCAGCAGCTCCCGAGGAGGGTTGTACGAGCAGTACTTC
TRBV11-2	TRBJ2-7	many	TRBD1	CASSYFRDRGHEQYF	TGTGCCAGCAGCTATTTCCGGGACAGGGGGCACGAGCAGTACTTC
TRBV12-3/TRBV12-4	TRBJ2-1	many	TRBD2	CASSFETSGRNEQFF	TGTGCCAGCAGTTTTGAGACTAGCGGGAGAAATGAGCAGTTCTTC
TRBV20-1	TRBJ2-7	many	-	CSARGIGAYEQYF	TGCAGTGCTAGAGGAATAGGAGCCTACGAGCAGTACTTC
TRBV27	TRBJ2-2	-	TRBD1	CASTPGGDTGELFF	TGTGCCAGCACCCCAGGGGGCGATACCGGGGAGCTGTTTTTT
TRBV5-5	TRBJ2-1	once	TRBD1	CASSSSGTGNNEQFF	TGTGCCAGCAGTTCCTCCGGGACAGGGAACAATGAGCAGTTCTTC
TRBV12-5	TRBJ2-5	-	-	CASGLGWGMGETQYF	TGTGCTAGTGGTTTGGGCTGGGGGATGGGAGAGACCCAGTACTTC
TRBV20-1	TRBJ2-1	many	-	CSARDPRVRNEQFF	TGCAGTGCTAGAGACCCCAGGGTTAGGAATGAGCAGTTCTTC
TRBV12-3/TRBV12-4	TRBJ2-3	-	TRBD1	CASSPNRGGTDTQYF	TGTGCCAGCAGTCCAAACAGGGGAGGCACAGATACGCAGTATTTT
TRBV5-1	TRBJ2-1	-	-	CTSSLGVYEQFF	TGCACCAGCAGCTTAGGAGTGTATGAGCAGTTCTTC
TRBV19	TRBJ2-3	-	-	CASSIDHPTGHTQYF	TGTGCCAGTAGTATAGATCACCCGACAGGCCATACGCAGTATTTT
TRBV7-2	TRBJ2-5	-	-	CASSSAGRETQYF	TGTGCCAGCAGCTCCGCGGGCCGGGAGACCCAGTACTTC
TRBV3-1	TRBJ2-7	many	-	CASSQEVGGSYEQYF	TGTGCCAGCAGCCAAGAAGTCGGAGGGTCCTACGAGCAGTACTTC
TRBV15	TRBJ1-5	few	TRBD1	CATRPGQLDNQPQHF	TGTGCCACCCGACCGGGACAGTTAGACAATCAGCCCCAGCATTTT
TRBV7-6	TRBJ2-4	once	-	CASRPVEVGIQYF	TGTGCCAGCAGACCCGTTGAGGTCGGCATTCAGTACTTC
TRBV12-5	TRBJ2-1	few	TRBD2	CASGFGTSGNNNEQFF	TGTGCTAGTGGTTTTGGGACTAGCGGGAATAACAATGAGCAGTTCTTC
TRBV5-8	TRBJ2-1	many	TRBD2	CASSIPLSGRADNEQFF	TGTGCCAGCAGCATTCCCCTTAGCGGGAGGGCTGACAATGAGCAGTTCTTC